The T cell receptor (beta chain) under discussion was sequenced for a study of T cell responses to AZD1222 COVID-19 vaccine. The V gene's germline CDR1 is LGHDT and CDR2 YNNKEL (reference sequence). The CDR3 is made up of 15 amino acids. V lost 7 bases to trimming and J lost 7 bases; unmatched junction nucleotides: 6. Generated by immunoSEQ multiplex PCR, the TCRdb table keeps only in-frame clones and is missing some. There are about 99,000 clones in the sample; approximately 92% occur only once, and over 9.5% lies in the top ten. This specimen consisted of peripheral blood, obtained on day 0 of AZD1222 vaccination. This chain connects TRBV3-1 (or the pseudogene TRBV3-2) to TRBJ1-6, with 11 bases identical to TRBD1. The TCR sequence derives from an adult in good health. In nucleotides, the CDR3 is TGTGCCAGCAACTCCAGGGACAGGGGGAATTCACCCCTCCACTTT. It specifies CASNSRDRGNSPLHF.